This passage covers 9 T cell receptor beta chains from one sample sequenced in a study of CD8 T cells in Susac syndrome. Reverse transcription of roughly 0.45 to 1 ug RNA used random hexamers. TCRdb fed the immunoSEQ multiplex PCR reads into MiXCR, producing one record per CDR3 protein. The sample includes approximately 120,000 distinct CDR3 sequences, 90% to 95% of them seen just once. Sequencing was performed on CD4+ T cells from PBMCs. The receptor source for this set is a human donor in good health.

In DNA form, the CDR3 reads TGTGCCAGCAGCTTGAGGGCCTCACACCCAGATACGCAGTATTTT. It specifies CASSLRASHPDTQYF. This chain uses TRBV5-4 with TRBJ2-3; D gene uncertain. The V gene lost 1 base and the J gene lost 4 bases, with 13 bases spanning the gap. The CDR3 contains 15 residues. CDR1 is SGHNT and CDR2 is YYREEE in the germline V gene (reference sequence). The entire variable domain, with the rest obtained from reference TRBV5-4 and TRBJ2-3, is as follows: ETGVTQSPTHLIKTRGQQVTLRCSSQSGHNTVSWYQQALGQGPQFIFQYYREEENGRGNFPPRFSGLQFPNYSSELNVNALELDDSALYLCASSLRASHPDTQYFGPGTRLTVL.

The CDR3 coding sequence is TGTGCCAGCAGGGGACTAGCGGTTTCCTACAATGAGCAGTTCTTC. It is translated as CASRGLAVSYNEQFF. The rearrangement links TRBV2 to TRBJ2-1; 11 nucleotides match TRBD2. Germline CDR1 and CDR2: SNHLY and FYNNEI. The length of the CDR3 is 15 residues. After removal of 6 bases from V and 1 base from J, the junction contained 2 bases not matched to a gene.

The chain uses TRBV5-1 and TRBJ1-2; D gene uncertain. V shed 2 bases and J shed 2 bases, with 10 bases lying between them. CDR1 is SGHRS and CDR2 is YFSETQ in the germline V gene. CDR3 length equals 14 residues. CDR3 amino acids: CASSLDFQNYGYTF. CDR3 nucleotides: TGCGCCAGCAGCTTAGACTTTCAGAACTATGGCTACACCTTC.

V is TRBV12-3 or TRBV12-4 and J is TRBJ2-3, with 7 nucleotides matching TRBD2. The length of the CDR3 is 15 residues. After removal of 3 bases from V and 3 bases from J, the junction contained 6 bases not matched to a gene. The CDR3 nucleotides read TGTGCCAGCAGTTTCCGCGGGGGAGGAACAGATACGCAGTATTTT. Translated: CASSFRGGGTDTQYF.

J is TRBJ2-1 and V is TRBV29-1; TRBD2 matches 8 bases. This CDR3 is 15 amino acids long. After removal of 7 bases from V and 0 bases from J, the junction contained 8 bases not matched to a gene. From germline, CDR1 is SQVTM and CDR2 ANQGSEA. DNA for the CDR3: TGCAGCGCGGGGGGGGTCCACAGCTCCTACAATGAGCAGTTCTTC. Protein: CSAGGVHSSYNEQFF.

This clonotype was seen once. This chain connects TRBV19 to TRBJ2-3; TRBD1 aligns across 7 bases. Germline trimming cut 4 bases from V and 4 bases from J; bases unmatched to any gene: 2. The CDR3 totals 13 residues. CDR1 LNHDA and CDR2 SQIVND come from the germline V gene (reference sequence). The CDR3 loop is CASSRTGSDTQYF. The CDR3 nucleotides read TGTGCCAGTAGTAGGACAGGTTCAGATACGCAGTATTTT.

The J gene is TRBJ1-1, the V gene TRBV29-1, with TRBD1 identical over 10 bases. CDR1 is SQVTM, CDR2 ANQGSEA, per germline. Trimming cost V 4 bases and J 7 bases; bases outside gene matches: 6. The CDR3 sequence is 13 residues long. DNA for the CDR3: TGCAGCGTTGGGGGCGGGACAGGGGTTGAAGCTTTCTTT. Residues: CSVGGGTGVEAFF.

The CDR3 nucleotides are TGTGCCAGCAGTGAAGGACCAGGAAACACCATATATTTT. This gives the protein CASSEGPGNTIYF. V and J are TRBV6-1 and TRBJ1-3, with no clear D. V lost 1 base and J 4 bases, leaving 5 bases between the germline ends. CDR3 length: 13 amino acids. Germline-derived CDR1 and CDR2 are MNHNS and SASEGT.

V gene TRBV25-1 combines with J gene TRBJ1-1; D is unclear. The CDR3 is 14 residues long. V was clipped by 7 bases and J by 1 base, with 13 bases between them. CDR1 and CDR2 (germline): MGHDK, SYGVNS. The CDR3 region is CASTEGGWNTEAFF. The CDR3 DNA follows: TGTGCCAGCACCGAAGGAGGGTGGAACACTGAAGCTTTCTTT. The whole variable domain, filled in from reference TRBV25-1 and TRBJ1-1, reads EADIYQTPRYLVIGTGKKITLECSQTMGHDKMYWYQQDPGMELHLIHYSYGVNSTEKGDLSSESTVSRIRTEHFPLTLESARPSHTSQYLCASTEGGWNTEAFFGQGTRLTVV.